The 30 T cell receptor beta chains in this list originate from one sample, sequenced in a study of T-cell memory formation after mild COVID-19. TCRdb redid the calling of the 5' RACE reads with MiXCR, one entry per CDR3 protein. The sample has 300,000 to 400,000 distinct CDR3 sequences, approximately 15% seen once. The specimen sequenced was PBMCs or a T cell subset sorted from them (not recorded which). These TCRs come from a man aged 18 to 30 who had mild COVID-19 (a few samples of this study predate the infection). Cell type and time point are not known.

This clonotype has just a few counts. The J gene is TRBJ2-7, the V gene TRBV20-1; 7 bases line up with TRBD1. The germline gives CDR1 DFQATT, CDR2 SNEGSKA (reference sequence). The length of the CDR3 is 15 residues. With 0 bases clipped from V and 4 bases from J, the junction kept 9 bases outside the gene matches. The CDR3 DNA follows: TGCAGTGCTAGAGAATTCACCGGGACAGAATACGAGCAGTACTTC. This encodes CSAREFTGTEYEQYF.

This clonotype occurred a few times. The V and J genes are TRBV7-9 and TRBJ2-3, with 7 bases that match TRBD1. The CDR3 loop spans 14 amino acids. Germline V lookup: CDR1 SEHNR, CDR2 FQNEAQ (reference sequence). V shed 5 bases, J shed 5 bases, and the junction held 7 bases outside the gene matches. The CDR3 sequence: CASSLGTARDTQYF. In DNA form, the CDR3 reads TGTGCCAGCAGCCTCGGGACAGCCAGAGATACGCAGTATTTT.

In this sample, this clonotype turned up a few times. This chain connects TRBV4-3 to TRBJ2-2; 11 positions match TRBD1. J lost 0 bases, V lost 1 base, and 4 bases had no gene match. Germline V gives CDR1 LGHNA, CDR2 YSLEER. The CDR3 covers 18 residues. CDR3: CASSQGGTGGANTGELFF. The CDR3 region has the DNA TGCGCCAGCAGCCAAGGCGGGACAGGGGGTGCGAACACCGGGGAGCTGTTTTTT.

This clonotype appeared a few times. The chain has TRBV7-9 and TRBJ1-2; D might be TRBD1 (6 bases). Germline assignment: CDR1 SEHNR and CDR2 FQNEAQ (reference sequence). Trimming cost V 5 bases and J 9 bases, with 19 bases left between them. The CDR3 contains 14 residues. The CDR3 coding sequence is TGTGCCAGCAGCCCGAACAGGCGGGGACAAAGCTACACCTTC. Amino acid sequence: CASSPNRRGQSYTF. Full variable domain (rest looked up from reference TRBV7-9 and TRBJ1-2): DTGVSQNPRHKITKRGQNVTFRCDPISEHNRLYWYRQTLGQGPEFLTYFQNEAQLEKSRLLSDRFSAERPKGSFSTLEIQRTEQGDSAMYLCASSPNRRGQSYTFGSGTRLTVV.

This clonotype was counted only a few times. The CDR3 sequence is CASSQVPRRGYTF. The CDR3 DNA sequence: TGCGCCAGCAGCCAAGTCCCCCGGAGAGGCTACACCTTC. This chain connects TRBV4-3 to TRBJ1-2; D is uncertain. Between the trimmed V and J ends, which lost 1 base and 8 bases, there was a span of 11 bases. CDR3 size: 13 residues. The V gene's germline CDR1 is LGHNA and CDR2 YSLEER.

Ten or more counts support this clonotype. The CDR3 bases are TGCGCCAGCAGCTTCGATCAGTCTTCCTACAATGAGCAGTTCTTC. As protein: CASSFDQSSYNEQFF. The chain uses TRBV5-1 and TRBJ2-1; D is ambiguous. Germline assignment: CDR1 SGHRS and CDR2 YFSETQ. This CDR3 is 15 amino acids long. The ends were cut back, 2 bases at V and 1 base at J, with 10 bases in the middle.

This chain connects TRBV6-2 or TRBV6-3 to TRBJ1-2, with a weak D call TRBD1 (6 bases). Trimming took off 6 bases at V and 12 bases at J, with 14 bases between the two ends. Germline V lookup: CDR1 MNHEY, CDR2 SVGEGT. The length of the CDR3 is 11 residues. CDR3 amino acids: CASRTPGDHTF. CDR3 DNA sequence: TGTGCCAGCAGGACCCCAGGGGACCACACCTTC.

This clonotype has just a few counts. The genes are TRBV2 and TRBJ1-3; D not resolved. Trimming left V 0 bases short and J 0 bases short, with 9 bases between. Germline V gives CDR1 SNHLY, CDR2 FYNNEI. This CDR3 region has 16 residues. The chain's CDR3 is CASSEAPPYSGNTIYF. The CDR3 DNA sequence: TGTGCCAGCAGTGAAGCCCCCCCCTACTCTGGAAACACCATATATTTT. The variable domain in full, completed from reference TRBV2 and TRBJ1-3, reads EPEVTQTPSHQVTQMGQEVILRCVPISNHLYFYWYRQILGQKVEFLVSFYNNEISEKSEIFDDQFSVERPDGSNFTLKIRSTKLEDSAMYFCASSEAPPYSGNTIYFGEGSWLTVV.

This clonotype was observed a handful of times. The genes are TRBV18 and TRBJ2-7, with D perhaps TRBD1 (6 bases). Trimming stripped 3 bases from V and 7 bases from J, with 10 bases between. The CDR3 has 12 residues. Germline V gives CDR1 KGHSH, CDR2 LQKENI. The CDR3 is CASSPQGREQYV. The DNA of the CDR3 is TGTGCCAGCTCACCCCAGGGGCGGGAGCAGTACGTC.

This clonotype was seen only a few times. The gene calls are TRBV12-3 or TRBV12-4 and TRBJ2-5, with D perhaps matching TRBD1 (6 bases). The CDR3 is 14 amino acids. Trimming took 5 bases from V and 3 from J, leaving 13 bases between them. CDR3 sequence reads: CASSPFTGKETQYF. For the CDR3, the DNA is TGTGCCAGCAGTCCCTTTACAGGGAAAGAGACCCAGTACTTC.

The chain links TRBV29-1 to TRBJ1-2; 10 bases are shared with TRBD1. V was clipped by 6 bases and J by 8 bases; unmatched bases: 9. Germline loops: CDR1 SQVTM, CDR2 ANQGSEA. The length of the CDR3 is 13 residues. The CDR3 sequence: CSVTGGESNGYTF. The CDR3 bases are TGCAGCGTGACAGGGGGCGAATCCAACGGCTACACCTTC. Based on the CDR3 plus reference TRBV29-1 and TRBJ1-2, the full variable domain is SAVISQKPSRDICQRGTSLTIQCQVDSQVTMMFWYRQQPGQSLTLIATANQGSEATYESGFVIDKFPISRPNLTFSTLTVSNMSPEDSSIYLCSVTGGESNGYTFGSGTRLTVV.

The V and J genes are TRBV5-1 and TRBJ2-7, with a possible D match to TRBD1 (6 bases). In germline, CDR1 is SGHRS, CDR2 YFSETQ. Trimming left V 4 bases short and J 4 bases short, with 15 bases between. The CDR3 is made up of 14 amino acids. The CDR3 sequence: CASSPGRQAYEQYF. The CDR3 DNA reads TGCGCCAGCAGCCCTGGAAGACAGGCATACGAGCAGTACTTC.

The chain carries TRBV6-8 and TRBJ2-2, with D perhaps matching TRBD1 (6 bases). The germline V gene encodes CDR1 MNHGY and CDR2 SAAAGT. Trimming stripped 5 bases from V and 1 base from J, with 11 bases between. This CDR3 is built from 15 residues. The CDR3 region is CASSVRDKNTGELFF. The CDR3 nucleotides read TGTGCCAGCAGTGTCCGGGACAAGAACACCGGGGAGCTGTTTTTT.

This sequence joins TRBV5-6 and TRBJ2-7; D gene unclear. V was clipped by 7 bases and J by 3 bases, with 8 bases between them. The germline CDR1 and CDR2 sequences are SGHDT and YYEEEE. The CDR3 length is 11 residues. The CDR3 is CASVGGYEQYV. CDR3 bases: TGTGCCAGCGTTGGTGGCTACGAGCAGTACGTC.

This clonotype was counted a few times. This chain joins TRBV20-1 and TRBJ2-7; D is unresolved. The V end lost 6 bases, the J end lost 4 bases, and 16 bases lay between the germline ends. This CDR3 contains 13 residues. Germline V CDR1 and CDR2: DFQATT, SNEGSKA (reference sequence). In nucleotides, the CDR3 is TGCAGTGCGACCGCCGGCGCGGAGTACGAGCAGTACTTC. Its protein is CSATAGAEYEQYF.

Only a few counts were recorded for this clonotype. The chain combines TRBV12-3 or TRBV12-4 with TRBJ1-1, with D maybe TRBD1 (5 bases). With 10 bases removed from V and 0 bases from J, the gap between germline ends came to 9 bases. The CDR3 covers 12 residues. CDR3 sequence reads: CATRGVNTEAFF. CDR3 DNA: TGTGCCACCAGAGGGGTGAACACTGAAGCTTTCTTT.

V is TRBV19 and J is TRBJ2-3; 10 nucleotides line up with TRBD2. CDR1 and CDR2 (germline): LNHDA, SQIVND (reference sequence). This CDR3 has 17 residues. Losses at the gene ends were 3 bases for V and 3 bases for J; bases not matched to a gene: 9. CDR3 region: CASSMGLAGDPTDTQYF. CDR3 nucleotide sequence: TGTGCCAGTAGTATGGGGCTAGCGGGGGACCCTACAGATACGCAGTATTTT.

This clonotype came up a few times. The CDR3 reads CASRGRRINQPQHF. The CDR3 nucleotides are TGTGCCAGCAGGGGGAGAAGAATCAATCAGCCCCAGCATTTT. This chain connects TRBV12-3 or TRBV12-4 to TRBJ1-5, with D hard to call. V was clipped by 6 bases and J by 3 bases, with 12 bases between them. The CDR3 has 14 residues.

This clonotype was recorded many times. The genes are TRBV7-2 and TRBJ1-2; TRBD1 matches at 7 bases. From germline, CDR1 is SGHTA and CDR2 FQGNSA. The CDR3 has 15 residues. Unmatched junction bases numbered 4, after V lost 1 base and J lost 2 bases. CDR3 amino acids: CASSLVTGENYGYTF. The CDR3 bases are TGTGCCAGCAGCTTAGTTACAGGGGAAAACTATGGCTACACCTTC.

The CDR3 DNA is TGTGCCAGCAGTTACTCGGCGGTCTGGGAGCAGTTCTTC. This sequence encodes CASSYSAVWEQFF. The V and J genes are TRBV6-5 and TRBJ2-1; D ambiguous. The germline V and J ends were trimmed by 0 bases and 10 bases, with 10 bases remaining between them. The germline gives CDR1 MNHEY, CDR2 SVGAGI. The CDR3 length is 13 residues.

This clonotype was counted only a few times. This chain uses TRBV6-6 with TRBJ2-7; D is unresolved. This CDR3 has 14 residues. V was shortened by 8 bases and J by 3 bases, with 17 bases between the two germline ends. The germline V gene encodes CDR1 MNHNY and CDR2 SVGAGI (reference sequence). DNA of the CDR3: TGTGCCAGCTCCGAGAACGGCGGATTCTACGAGCAGTACGTC. Protein sequence: CASSENGGFYEQYV.

The chain couples TRBV23-1 to TRBJ2-3; D may be TRBD1 or TRBD2 (5 bases each). TRBV23-1 is an ORF; its function is uncertain. This CDR3 region has 12 residues. V gave up 8 bases and J gave up 0 bases, with 6 bases separating them. CDR3 in DNA: TGCGCCAGCTGGGACAGCACAGATACGCAGTATTTT. This gives the protein CASWDSTDTQYF.

The chain joins TRBV6-2 or TRBV6-3 to TRBJ2-1; 11 nucleotides line up with TRBD1. Trimming took 2 bases from V and 7 from J; bases not matched to a gene: 4. The V gene's germline CDR1 is MNHEY and CDR2 SVGEGT. The CDR3 has 15 amino acids. CDR3: CASSYGQGATNEQFF. Here the CDR3 DNA reads TGTGCCAGCAGTTACGGACAGGGGGCCACGAATGAGCAGTTCTTC.

This clonotype was seen a handful of times. V usage is TRBV20-1 and J usage is TRBJ1-2; D might be TRBD1 (6 bases). Germline-derived CDR1 and CDR2 are DFQATT and SNEGSKA (reference sequence). V lost 3 bases to trimming and J lost 7 bases, with 9 bases between them. This CDR3 comprises 11 residues. CDR3 residues: CSASWGAGYTF. CDR3 coding DNA: TGCAGTGCTAGCTGGGGGGCTGGCTACACCTTC.

The V gene is TRBV7-2, the J gene TRBJ2-7; D remains unclear. Deletions cut 4 bases from V and 3 bases from J, with 13 bases between. CDR3 size: 14 residues. Germline CDR1 reads SGHTA; CDR2 reads FQGNSA. CDR3 in DNA: TGTGCCAGCAGCTCCTCTGTGGGTTTCTACGAGCAGTACTTC. It yields the protein CASSSSVGFYEQYF.

This clonotype was seen a single time. V is TRBV5-4 and J is TRBJ2-7; D is possibly TRBD2 (8 bases). CDR1 is SGHNT and CDR2 is YYREEE in the germline V gene (reference sequence). This CDR3 spans 15 amino acids. V lost 5 bases to trimming and J lost 1 base, with 16 bases between them. CDR3 DNA sequence: TGTGCCAGCAGTCGGGAGGGGGCTCGGTCCTACGAGCAGTACGTC. As protein: CASSREGARSYEQYV.

The sample holds a few counts of this clonotype. The rearrangement links TRBV4-3 to TRBJ2-3; D might be TRBD1 or TRBD2, each matching 5 bases. Germline-derived CDR1 and CDR2 are LGHNA and YSLEER. With 2 bases removed from V and 4 bases from J, the gap between germline ends came to 13 bases. This CDR3 contains 15 residues. The CDR3 sequence: CASSQSGARADTQYF. The CDR3 nucleotides are TGCGCCAGCAGCCAATCCGGGGCTAGGGCAGATACGCAGTATTTT.

This clonotype has a count of ten or more. J is TRBJ2-1 and V is TRBV5-6, with 9 bases lining up with TRBD2. J lost 2 bases, V lost 0 bases, and 6 bases had no gene match. The CDR3 totals 17 residues. Germline-derived CDR1 and CDR2 are SGHDT and YYEEEE. The CDR3, as DNA: TGTGCCAGCAGCTTGGCCTGGCGGGGGGGAACCTACAATGAGCAGTTCTTC. Amino acid sequence: CASSLAWRGGTYNEQFF.

The chain employs TRBV3-1 and TRBJ1-4; no clear D gene. The CDR3 is made up of 13 amino acids. In germline, CDR1 is LGHDT, CDR2 YNNKEL (reference sequence). The germline V and J ends were trimmed by 4 bases and 7 bases, with 10 bases remaining between them. The CDR3 DNA follows: TGTGCCAGCAGCCCCGGTAGTAGTGAAAAACTGTTTTTT. Its protein is CASSPGSSEKLFF.

This clonotype showed up just a few times. CDR3 coding DNA: TGTGCCAGCAGTTCATTGACTAGCGGGGGATACAATGAGCAGTTCTTC. It encodes CASSSLTSGGYNEQFF. The V gene is TRBV27, the J gene TRBJ2-1, with 12 bases identical to TRBD2. The CDR3 is 16 residues long. Germline V gives CDR1 MNHEY, CDR2 SMNVEV (reference sequence). J gave up 4 bases and V 4 bases, and 5 bases lay outside the gene matches.